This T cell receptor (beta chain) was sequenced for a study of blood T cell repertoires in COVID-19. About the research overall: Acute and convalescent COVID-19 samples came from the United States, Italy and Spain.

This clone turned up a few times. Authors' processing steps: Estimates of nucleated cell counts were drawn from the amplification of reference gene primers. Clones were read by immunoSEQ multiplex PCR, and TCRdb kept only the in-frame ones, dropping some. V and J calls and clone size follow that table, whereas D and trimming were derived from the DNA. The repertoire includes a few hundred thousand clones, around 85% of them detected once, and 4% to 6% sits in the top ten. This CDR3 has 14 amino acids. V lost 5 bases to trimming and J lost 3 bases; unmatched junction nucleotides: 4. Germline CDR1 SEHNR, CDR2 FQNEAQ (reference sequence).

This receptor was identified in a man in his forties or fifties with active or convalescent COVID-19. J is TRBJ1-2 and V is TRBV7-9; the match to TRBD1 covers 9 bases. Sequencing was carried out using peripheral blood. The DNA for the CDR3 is TGTGCCAGCAGCGCTCGACAGGGGGACTATGGCTACACCTTC. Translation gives CASSARQGDYGYTF.